Sequencing of this TCR beta chain was carried out in a study of blood T cell repertoires in COVID-19. Study background: The origin of the acute and convalescent COVID-19 samples was the United States, Italy and Spain. From T cells, B-cell-depleted T cells, or PBMCs came the material, which was cDNA or gDNA.

The germline gives CDR1 MNHEY, CDR2 SMNVEV (reference sequence). This CDR3 has 15 amino acids. V shed 5 bases, J shed 6 bases, and the junction held 7 bases outside the gene matches. Authors' analysis steps: Estimation of nucleated cell counts was performed using reference gene primer amplification. Sequencing was performed with immunoSEQ multiplex PCR; in TCRdb, only in-frame clones are kept and a portion is missing. V and J calls and clone size come straight from that table; D and trimming were deduced from the DNA. The table lists about 38,000 clones, 87% of them singletons. This chain joins TRBV27 and TRBJ2-2; 9 nucleotides align to TRBD1. This TCR derives from a human donor in a cohort sampled during active COVID-19. The sequenced material came from peripheral blood. The DNA of the CDR3 is TGTGCCAGCAGTCCACGACAGGGGGTCCCCGGGGAGCTGTTTTTT. Its translation: CASSPRQGVPGELFF.